These 7 T cell receptor beta chains were all obtained from the same sample, sequenced in a study of response to subunit inactivated influenza vaccine. MiXCR, run by TCRdb on the RT-PCR reads, gives a single entry per CDR3 protein. Found here are some 300,000 distinct CDR3 sequences, over 20% of them singletons; the top ten hold 10% to 13%. Sequenced here: PBMCs from blood, sampled 21 months after vaccination. The receptors were gathered from a man aged 45-69 years who received an inactivated influenza vaccine.

This clonotype was picked up a small number of times. V is TRBV3-1 and J is TRBJ2-1; D not certain. V lost 4 bases, J lost 0 bases, and 10 bases lay in between. This CDR3 spans 15 amino acids. The germline CDR1 and CDR2 sequences are LGHDT and YNNKEL (reference sequence). The CDR3 region has the DNA TGTGCCAGCAGCCCCGACGGTGGCTCCTACAATGAGCAGTTCTTC. This sequence encodes CASSPDGGSYNEQFF.

This chain links TRBV7-8 with TRBJ2-2; 7 nucleotides align to TRBD1. This CDR3 has 16 amino acids. Per germline, CDR1 SGHVS and CDR2 FQNEAQ. V was pared by 1 base and J by 6 bases, with 8 bases of the junction left unmatched. CDR3 sequence (DNA): TGTGCCAGCAGCTTAGAGACAGGGATTAGACCCGGGGAGCTGTTTTTT. Encoded protein: CASSLETGIRPGELFF.

The chain has TRBV7-9 and TRBJ1-5; 10 nucleotides align to TRBD1. Germline-derived CDR1 and CDR2 are SEHNR and FQNEAQ (reference sequence). J lost 6 bases, V lost 1 base, and 6 bases had no gene match. The CDR3 is made up of 16 amino acids. The CDR3: CASSLEGTGVGQPQHF. In DNA form, the CDR3 reads TGTGCCAGCAGCTTAGAAGGGACAGGGGTCGGTCAGCCCCAGCATTTT.

Only a few counts were recorded for this clonotype. The rearrangement joins TRBV4-2 to TRBJ1-1; TRBD1 matches at 8 bases. Germline CDR1 reads LGHNA; CDR2 reads YNFKEQ. After removal of 1 base from V and 6 bases from J, the junction contained 10 bases not matched to a gene. The CDR3 length is 16 residues. The CDR3 is CASSQGSGQVGAEAFF. The CDR3 bases are TGTGCCAGCAGCCAAGGGTCGGGACAGGTGGGTGCTGAAGCTTTCTTT.

The chain joins TRBV7-8 to TRBJ1-3, with TRBD1 matching over 8 bases. Germline values: CDR1 SGHVS, CDR2 FQNEAQ. The V segment lost 4 bases and the J segment 0 bases; nucleotides outside the gene matches: 8. CDR3 size: 17 residues. CDR3 residues: CASSYYRTGTSGNTIYF. For the CDR3, the DNA is TGTGCCAGCAGCTACTACCGGACAGGGACCTCTGGAAACACCATATATTTT.

The sample holds many counts of this clonotype. The V gene is TRBV3-1, the J gene TRBJ1-2; D perhaps matches TRBD1 (5 bases). The CDR3 spans 13 residues. Trimming took off 3 bases at V and 3 bases at J, with 8 bases between the two ends. CDR1 and CDR2 (germline): LGHDT, YNNKEL (reference sequence). For the CDR3, the DNA is TGTGCCAGCAGCCAGCCAGGGTACTATGGCTACACCTTC. It translates to CASSQPGYYGYTF.

This chain links TRBV5-4 with TRBJ1-2; D remains ambiguous. V was cut by 4 bases and J by 2 bases, with 9 bases left in between. CDR3 size: 13 residues. The germline CDR1 and CDR2 sequences are SGHNT and YYREEE (reference sequence). The CDR3 bases are TGTGCCAGCAGCCCAGACGAAAACTATGGCTACACCTTC. Amino acids: CASSPDENYGYTF.